This T cell receptor beta chain was documented in a study of blood T cell repertoires in COVID-19. Study in general: Donors in the United States, Italy and Spain gave samples during acute or convalescent COVID-19. Nucleic acid was either cDNA or gDNA, and it came from T cells, B-cell-depleted T cells, or PBMCs.

How the authors handled the data: Reference gene primer amplification gave estimated nucleated cell counts. Sequencing used immunoSEQ multiplex PCR; TCRdb keeps in-frame clones, though not all of them. Clonal size and the V and J genes are those of that table, whereas D and trimming came from the DNA. The repertoire has some 48,000 clones, 90% of them found once; the top ten carry under 20%. Trimming left V 5 bases short and J 2 bases short, with 7 bases between. CDR3 length: 13 residues. Per germline, CDR1 SGHTA and CDR2 FQGNSA. The chain joins TRBV7-2 to TRBJ2-1; D gene ambiguous. Sequencing was carried out using peripheral blood. This receptor was taken from a man in his 70s with active COVID-19. CDR3 protein: CASSPYTYNEQFF. The CDR3 region has the DNA TGTGCCAGCAGCCCTTATACCTACAATGAGCAGTTCTTC.